A selection of T cell receptor beta chains follows, all from one sample in a study of T cell responses to AZD1222 COVID-19 vaccine. Data came from immunoSEQ multiplex PCR; TCRdb stores just in-frame clones and leaves some out. Among approximately 67,000 clones listed, roughly 84% were seen once. The material was peripheral blood, obtained on day 0 of AZD1222 vaccination. The source of these receptors is an adult in good health. CDR3s include the opening cysteine and the closing phenylalanine or tryptophan. A D gene is named only where the DNA matches it firmly. A clone size is listed for some rows: how often the clone was seen (once, few, many), or a class if it is expanded.

CDR3aa: CATSDFGGDSSYGYTF; CDR3nt: TGTGCCACCAGTGATTTCGGAGGGGATTCTAGCTATGGCTACACCTTC; len: 16; j_gene: TRBJ1-2; abundance: NA; v_gene: TRBV24-1; d_gene: NA
CDR3aa: CASSSSGPPSDSNSPLHF; CDR3nt: TGTGCCAGCAGCTCATCAGGTCCCCCCTCCGATTCCAATTCACCCCTCCACTTT; len: 18; j_gene: TRBJ1-6; abundance: NA; v_gene: TRBV4-2; d_gene: NA
CDR3aa: CASSKGESSYNEQFF; CDR3nt: TGTGCCAGCAGCAAAGGGGAAAGCTCCTACAATGAGCAGTTCTTC; len: 15; j_gene: TRBJ2-1; abundance: NA; v_gene: TRBV21-1; d_gene: NA
CDR3aa: CASSRAISGGSTYEQYF; CDR3nt: TGTGCCAGCAGCCGTGCGATCTCGGGTGGTTCAACCTACGAGCAGTACTTC; len: 17; j_gene: TRBJ2-7; abundance: NA; v_gene: TRBV11-2; d_gene: NA
CDR3aa: CASSLNVGPGNSPLHF; CDR3nt: TGCGCCAGCAGCTTGAATGTCGGGCCAGGGAATTCACCCCTCCACTTT; len: 16; j_gene: TRBJ1-6; abundance: NA; v_gene: TRBV5-1; d_gene: NA
CDR3aa: CASSFTAQGANYGYTF; CDR3nt: TGTGCCAGCAGTTTTACCGCGCAGGGAGCTAACTATGGCTACACCTTC; len: 16; j_gene: TRBJ1-2; abundance: NA; v_gene: TRBV27; d_gene: NA
CDR3aa: CASTRGRLYGYTF; CDR3nt: TGTGCCAGCACCCGAGGGAGGTTGTATGGCTACACCTTC; len: 13; j_gene: TRBJ1-2; abundance: NA; v_gene: TRBV28; d_gene: NA
CDR3aa: CASSQVPGQGSSEQYF; CDR3nt: TGTGCCAGCAGCCAAGTCCCTGGACAGGGATCAAGCGAGCAGTACTTC; len: 16; j_gene: TRBJ2-7; abundance: NA; v_gene: TRBV14; d_gene: TRBD1
CDR3aa: CASTDSGNTIYF; CDR3nt: TGTGCCAGTACAGACTCTGGAAACACCATATATTTT; len: 12; j_gene: TRBJ1-3; abundance: NA; v_gene: TRBV28; d_gene: NA
CDR3aa: CASSVETPSGTGIYGYTF; CDR3nt: TGTGCCAGCAGCGTAGAGACGCCATCCGGGACAGGGATCTATGGCTACACCTTC; len: 18; j_gene: TRBJ1-2; abundance: NA; v_gene: TRBV9; d_gene: TRBD1
CDR3aa: CASRLGGNTEAFF; CDR3nt: TGTGCCAGCAGACTGGGGGGTAACACTGAAGCTTTCTTT; len: 13; j_gene: TRBJ1-1; abundance: NA; v_gene: TRBV2; d_gene: NA
CDR3aa: CASSPRGAGGPADTQYF; CDR3nt: TGTGCCAGCAGCCCTCGGGGAGCGGGGGGGCCGGCAGATACGCAGTATTTT; len: 17; j_gene: TRBJ2-3; abundance: NA; v_gene: TRBV7-2; d_gene: TRBD2
CDR3aa: CASSGQGTGQDRLFF; CDR3nt: TGTGCCAGCAGTGGTCAAGGGACAGGCCAGGATAGACTGTTTTTT; len: 15; j_gene: TRBJ1-4; abundance: NA; v_gene: TRBV6-2/TRBV6-3; d_gene: TRBD1
CDR3aa: CASVDGKETQYF; CDR3nt: TGTGCCAGCGTGGATGGGAAAGAGACCCAGTACTTC; len: 12; j_gene: TRBJ2-5; abundance: NA; v_gene: TRBV6-5; d_gene: NA
CDR3aa: CASSSAPGQGWGEQFF; CDR3nt: TGTGCCAGCAGCTCGGCCCCGGGACAGGGGTGGGGTGAGCAGTTCTTC; len: 16; j_gene: TRBJ2-1; abundance: NA; v_gene: TRBV5-6; d_gene: TRBD1
CDR3aa: CASSQDQGQRSTDTQYF; CDR3nt: TGCGCCAGCAGCCAAGATCAGGGACAGCGCAGCACAGATACGCAGTATTTT; len: 17; j_gene: TRBJ2-3; abundance: once; v_gene: TRBV4-3; d_gene: TRBD1
CDR3aa: CASSRSQGETQYF; CDR3nt: TGTGCCAGCAGTCGGTCCCAGGGGGAGACCCAGTACTTC; len: 13; j_gene: TRBJ2-5; abundance: NA; v_gene: TRBV12-3/TRBV12-4; d_gene: NA
CDR3aa: CASRPEPRGGYEQFF; CDR3nt: TGTGCCAGCAGACCCGAGCCTCGCGGGGGCTATGAGCAGTTCTTC; len: 15; j_gene: TRBJ2-1; abundance: NA; v_gene: TRBV27; d_gene: NA
CDR3aa: CASRTGRAVHSGNTIYF; CDR3nt: TGTGCCAGCAGGACCGGACGGGCCGTCCACTCTGGAAACACCATATATTTT; len: 17; j_gene: TRBJ1-3; abundance: NA; v_gene: TRBV28; d_gene: NA
CDR3aa: CASSVETGSYNEQFF; CDR3nt: TGTGCCAGCAGCGTCGAGACAGGCTCCTACAATGAGCAGTTCTTC; len: 15; j_gene: TRBJ2-1; abundance: NA; v_gene: TRBV6-4; d_gene: NA
CDR3aa: CASSLDRGSYEQYF; CDR3nt: TGTGCCAGCAGCTTGGACAGGGGGAGCTACGAGCAGTACTTC; len: 14; j_gene: TRBJ2-7; abundance: NA; v_gene: TRBV5-4; d_gene: TRBD1
CDR3aa: CASSQVTSGGAGFRKQYF; CDR3nt: TGTGCCAGCAGCCAAGTAACTAGCGGGGGGGCCGGTTTTAGGAAGCAGTACTTC; len: 18; j_gene: TRBJ2-7; abundance: NA; v_gene: TRBV4-2; d_gene: TRBD2
CDR3aa: CASSLSDEGSYGYTF; CDR3nt: TGTGCCAGCAGCTTAAGTGACGAGGGAAGCTATGGCTACACCTTC; len: 15; j_gene: TRBJ1-2; abundance: few; v_gene: TRBV11-2; d_gene: NA
CDR3aa: CASSYKSPSEHYEQYF; CDR3nt: TGTGCCAGCAGTTACAAGTCGCCTAGCGAACACTACGAGCAGTACTTC; len: 16; j_gene: TRBJ2-7; abundance: few; v_gene: TRBV6-6; d_gene: NA
CDR3aa: CAWSPQRYGYTF; CDR3nt: TGTGCCTGGAGTCCTCAACGATATGGCTACACCTTC; len: 12; j_gene: TRBJ1-2; abundance: once; v_gene: TRBV30; d_gene: NA
CDR3aa: CASSFSGAGTDTQYF; CDR3nt: TGTGCCAGCAGCTTTTCAGGGGCTGGCACAGATACGCAGTATTTT; len: 15; j_gene: TRBJ2-3; abundance: NA; v_gene: TRBV5-4; d_gene: NA
CDR3aa: CASSTGRIWGHEAFF; CDR3nt: TGTGCCAGCAGTACAGGACGTATATGGGGACATGAAGCTTTCTTT; len: 15; j_gene: TRBJ1-1; abundance: NA; v_gene: TRBV6-5; d_gene: NA
CDR3aa: CASSEGNGNEKLFF; CDR3nt: TGTGCCAGCAGTGAGGGGAATGGGAATGAAAAACTGTTTTTT; len: 14; j_gene: TRBJ1-4; abundance: NA; v_gene: TRBV6-4; d_gene: NA
CDR3aa: CASSFVRGGYNEQFF; CDR3nt: TGTGCCAGCAGCTTCGTCCGGGGGGGCTACAATGAGCAGTTCTTC; len: 15; j_gene: TRBJ2-1; abundance: NA; v_gene: TRBV7-9; d_gene: TRBD2
CDR3aa: CASSPRPRPNTEAFF; CDR3nt: TGTGCCAGCTCACCACGACCCAGGCCCAACACTGAAGCTTTCTTT; len: 15; j_gene: TRBJ1-1; abundance: NA; v_gene: TRBV18; d_gene: NA
CDR3aa: CASSFEGRDPYGYTF; CDR3nt: TGTGCCAGCAGTTTTGAGGGCAGGGACCCTTATGGCTACACCTTC; len: 15; j_gene: TRBJ1-2; abundance: NA; v_gene: TRBV28; d_gene: NA
CDR3aa: CASSISSYNEQFF; CDR3nt: TGCGCCAGCAGTATAAGCTCCTACAATGAGCAGTTCTTC; len: 13; j_gene: TRBJ2-1; abundance: NA; v_gene: TRBV5-1; d_gene: NA
CDR3aa: CASSFGQGALINSPLHF; CDR3nt: TGTGCCAGCAGCTTTGGACAGGGGGCTCTAATTAATTCACCCCTCCACTTT; len: 17; j_gene: TRBJ1-6; abundance: NA; v_gene: TRBV11-2; d_gene: TRBD1
CDR3aa: CASSPGQGEAFF; CDR3nt: TGTGCCAGCTCACCTGGACAGGGTGAAGCTTTCTTT; len: 12; j_gene: TRBJ1-1; abundance: NA; v_gene: TRBV18; d_gene: TRBD1
CDR3aa: CASSPTYGLSGANVLTF; CDR3nt: TGCGCCAGCAGCCCAACCTATGGGCTCTCTGGGGCCAACGTCCTGACTTTC; len: 17; j_gene: TRBJ2-6; abundance: few; v_gene: TRBV4-3; d_gene: NA